The rows below give T cell receptor beta chains drawn from one sample of a study of blood T cell repertoires in COVID-19. Assay: immunoSEQ multiplex PCR; the TCRdb copy retains only in-frame clones and omits some. Of 200,000 to 250,000 clones listed, approximately 90% are singletons. Sequencing was carried out using peripheral blood. Source of these receptors: a man aged 55 to 70 with COVID-19, enrolled during active disease. Each CDR3 is given with its conserved first and last residue. A D gene is named only where the DNA matches it firmly. Size is omitted from some rows. Given values are once, few, many or a class for expanded clones.

.	TRBV28	.	TRBJ1-5	TGTGCCAGCAGGGGCCCGGGGGGAGCTCAGCCCCAGCATTTT	CASRGPGGAQPQHF
.	TRBV6-5	TRBD1	TRBJ2-2	TGTGCCAGCCTCGAGCAGGGGGCAAATGGCGGGGAGCTGTTTTTT	CASLEQGANGGELFF
.	TRBV19	TRBD1	TRBJ1-2	TGTGCCAGTAGCTCCGTCCGACAGGGTCCTAACTATGGCTACACCTTC	CASSSVRQGPNYGYTF
.	TRBV19	.	TRBJ2-1	TGTGCCAGTAGTATAGATTGGAGCGGATCCTACAATGAGCAGTTCTTC	CASSIDWSGSYNEQFF
.	TRBV3-1/TRBV3-2	TRBD1	TRBJ2-2	TGTGCCAGCAGCGGGACAGGGGTCTACACCGGGGAGCTGTTTTTT	CASSGTGVYTGELFF
.	TRBV30	.	TRBJ1-6	TGTGCCTGGAGTGTTGGACTGGGATATAATTCACCCCTCCACTTT	CAWSVGLGYNSPLHF
.	TRBV20-1	TRBD1	TRBJ1-3	TGCAGTGCTAGTAACCCGGACAGGGGGCTAGGGGGCCCCTCTGGAAACACCATATATTTT	CSASNPDRGLGGPSGNTIYF
.	TRBV28	TRBD1	TRBJ1-1	TGTGCCAGCAGCCCGAACAGGGGCGTCACTGAAGCTTTCTTT	CASSPNRGVTEAFF
.	TRBV20-1	.	TRBJ1-3	TGCAGTGCTAGTCACGGTTACTCTGGAAACACCATATATTTT	CSASHGYSGNTIYF
.	TRBV27	TRBD2	TRBJ2-3	TGTGCCAGCAGGGCTAGCGGGAGTGCAGATACGCAGTATTTT	CASRASGSADTQYF
once	TRBV11-3	TRBD2	TRBJ2-3	TGTGCCAGCAGCTTTGGGAGACTAGCGGGAGGGACAGATACGCAGTATTTT	CASSFGRLAGGTDTQYF
.	TRBV5-1	TRBD2	TRBJ2-5	TGCGCCAGCAGCTTGGGGGGACTAGCGGCATCTCCGGTTCAGACCCAGTACTTC	CASSLGGLAASPVQTQYF
once	TRBV5-6	.	TRBJ1-1	TGTGCCAGCAGCTTGGAGGACGTATTTGTTGCGGGGTTGACTGAAGCTTTCTTT	CASSLEDVFVAGLTEAFF
.	TRBV14	.	TRBJ2-7	TGTGCCAGCAGCCAAGCGTACGAGCAGTACTTC	CASSQAYEQYF
.	TRBV5-5	.	TRBJ2-7	TGTGCCAGCAGCTTAGGCAGGCAGACGGGGAACGAGCAGTACTTC	CASSLGRQTGNEQYF
.	TRBV28	.	TRBJ1-1	TGTGCCAGCAGTTTAGTCGAGGTCATGAACACTGAAGCTTTCTTT	CASSLVEVMNTEAFF
.	TRBV24-1	TRBD2	TRBJ2-2	TGTGCCACCTCTCCGCTAGCGGGAGGGCCGAACACCGGGGAGCTGTTTTTT	CATSPLAGGPNTGELFF
.	TRBV7-2	.	TRBJ2-7	TGTGCCAGCAGCTCCAGAGGGGACACATACGAGCAGTACTTC	CASSSRGDTYEQYF
.	TRBV5-6	TRBD1	TRBJ1-6	TGTGCCAGCAGCTTGCGTCCGGGACAGGCACCTTCACCCCTCCACTTT	CASSLRPGQAPSPLHF
.	TRBV27	.	TRBJ1-1	TGTGCCAGCAGTCCAAACCCGGGGGGTCGGACTGAAGCTTTCTTT	CASSPNPGGRTEAFF